This TCR beta chain was sequenced in a study of vaccination effects on CD4 cells after COVID-19. For this clone: Antigen unknown.

V dropped 0 bases and J dropped 2 bases, with 3 bases sitting between them. In germline, CDR1 is MNHNS, CDR2 SASEGT. This CDR3 contains 13 residues. Clones were sequenced by immunoSEQ multiplex PCR, and TCRdb holds only the in-frame ones, with some missing. The sample includes tens of thousands of clones, roughly 80% of them seen just once. ViraFEST expansion of antigen-specific CD4+ T cells with viral peptide pools preceded sequencing. Researchers isolated CD4+ T cells once about 11 days of culture had elapsed. Nobody among the vaccine recipients had prior SARS-CoV-2 infection (nucleocapsid antibodies were negative). PBMC were cultured at a few million per well with around 9.2 IU/ml IL-2 and 7.5 to 10 ug/ml peptides. A half-medium replacement with IL-2 medium was carried out on days 3 and 7.

This TCR was recovered from a human donor who received a COVID-19 vaccine. The specimen was CD4+ T cells from PBMCs cultured with HCoV-229E spike peptides, collected before COVID-19 vaccination. V gene TRBV6-1 combines with J gene TRBJ2-3; D unresolved. This CDR3 is CASSEAFTDTQYF. The CDR3 region has the DNA TGTGCCAGCAGTGAAGCGTTCACAGATACGCAGTATTTT.